Below are 13 T cell receptor beta chains sequenced from a single sample in a study of cytomegalovirus exposure and HLA in healthy donors. Libraries were prepared by immunoSEQ multiplex PCR; TCRdb keeps only in-frame clonotypes and omits some of them. The repertoire holds under 100,000 clones, 90% to 97% seen once, with 1.3% in the top ten. Input material: PBMCs. The receptors here all came from a woman in her late teens or twenties in good health and CMV-seronegative.

This sequence joins TRBV12-5 and TRBJ1-1; the match to TRBD1 covers 9 bases. The CDR3 runs 14 residues. The junction had 11 bases not matched to a gene; V was cut back by 9 bases and J by 6 bases. Germline CDR1 LGHNT, CDR2 FRNRAP. Written as DNA, the CDR3 is TGTGCTAGCGTATCCGCGGACAGGGGATCTGAAGCTTTCTTT. Translated: CASVSADRGSEAFF.

V gene TRBV7-9 combines with J gene TRBJ2-7; D gene unclear. CDR1 is SEHNR and CDR2 is FQNEAQ in the germline V gene (reference sequence). The CDR3 length is 12 residues. V was trimmed by 5 bases and J by 5 bases, leaving 10 bases between them. CDR3 DNA: TGTGCCAGCAGCCCTAAGATGGACGAGCAGTACTTC. The encoded protein is CASSPKMDEQYF.

This sequence joins TRBV19 and TRBJ2-7; TRBD2 might be the D (6 bases). CDR1 is LNHDA and CDR2 is SQIVND in the germline V gene (reference sequence). Trimming took off 6 bases at V and 3 bases at J, with 12 bases between the two ends. The CDR3 extends over 13 amino acids. CDR3 region: CASSYSGLYEQYF. In nucleotides, the CDR3 is TGTGCCAGTAGCTACTCGGGACTCTACGAGCAGTACTTC.

Points on this clone: One end of the junction does not line up with germline, which may come from a read error. The chain links TRBV13 to TRBJ2-7; no reliable D call. The germline CDR1 and CDR2 sequences are PRHDT and FYEKMQ (reference sequence). This CDR3 contains 13 residues. The CDR3 loop reads CASSFGRSYGQYF. The CDR3 DNA follows: TGTGCCAGCAGCTTTGGCAGGTCCTACGGGCAGTACTTC.

For this clone: Mismatch with germline at one junction end may stem from a read error. CDR3 DNA sequence: TGTGCCAGCAGCTCTACAGGGTATAGCCATCAGCCCCAGCATTTT. This gives the protein CASSSTGYSHQPQHF. The genes are TRBV7-9 and TRBJ1-5; possibly TRBD1 for D (6 bases). CDR1 SEHNR and CDR2 FQNEAQ come from the germline V gene (reference sequence). This CDR3 has 15 amino acids.

This clone showed up just once. The gene calls are TRBV27 and TRBJ2-1; TRBD2 is a possible D gene (6 bases). The germline CDR1 and CDR2 sequences are MNHEY and SMNVEV (reference sequence). Trimming removed 4 bases from V and 0 bases from J, with 16 bases in between. The CDR3 has 17 residues. As DNA, the CDR3 is TGTGCCAGCAGTTGGGCAGCGGGCTGGAGCTCCTACAATGAGCAGTTCTTC. Its translation is CASSWAAGWSSYNEQFF.

The chain has TRBV18 and TRBJ2-3; perhaps TRBD2 as D (6 bases). In germline, CDR1 is KGHSH, CDR2 LQKENI. With 3 bases removed from V and 3 bases from J, the gap between germline ends came to 16 bases. The CDR3 is 16 residues long. CDR3 nucleotides: TGTGCCAGCTCACCCCCCCACGTGGGAGGTACAGATACGCAGTATTTT. This codes for CASSPPHVGGTDTQYF.

The V gene is TRBV7-8, the J gene TRBJ1-2; 12 nucleotides align to TRBD1. V shed 3 bases and J 8 bases; nucleotides not matched to a gene: 4. Per the germline V gene, CDR1 is SGHVS and CDR2 is FQNEAQ. CDR3 length: 14 residues. CDR3 nucleotide sequence: TGTGCCAGCAGCTTGGGACAGGGGGCACGGGGCTACACCTTC. This gives the protein CASSLGQGARGYTF.

The V gene is TRBV30, the J gene TRBJ2-1; 7 bases are a match to TRBD2. There are 14 residues in the CDR3. The trim removed 6 bases at V and 8 bases at J, leaving 13 bases unmatched. Germline CDR1 GTSNPN, CDR2 SVGIG (reference sequence). Here the CDR3 reads CACPGLERGDEQFF. As DNA, the CDR3 is TGTGCCTGTCCAGGACTAGAGCGAGGCGATGAGCAGTTCTTC.

The chain has TRBV7-9 and TRBJ1-4; 7 nucleotides agree with TRBD1. Trimming removed 4 bases from V and 7 bases from J; junction bases left unmatched: 6. The CDR3 extends over 14 amino acids. CDR1 is SEHNR, CDR2 FQNEAQ, per germline (reference sequence). The CDR3 nucleotides read TGTGCCAGCAGCTACGACAGGGACGGTGAAAAACTGTTTTTT. This translates into CASSYDRDGEKLFF.

This clone was seen a handful of times. This sequence joins TRBV2 and TRBJ2-7; 9 bases agree with TRBD2. Germline V gives CDR1 SNHLY, CDR2 FYNNEI. The CDR3 has 13 residues. J was trimmed by 0 bases and V by 11 bases; bases with no gene match: 5. The CDR3 region is CAVLAGLSYEQYF. The CDR3 nucleotides read TGTGCCGTCCTAGCGGGACTCTCCTACGAGCAGTACTTC.

The CDR3 reads CASSLGAILAGQETQYF. CDR3 sequence (DNA): TGCGCCAGCAGCTTGGGAGCTATACTAGCGGGGCAAGAGACCCAGTACTTC. The J gene is TRBJ2-5, the V gene TRBV5-1; TRBD2 matches at 10 bases. This CDR3 has 17 amino acids. V dropped 0 bases and J dropped 2; count of bases not matched to a gene: 7. Germline V gene lookup returns CDR1 SGHRS and CDR2 YFSETQ.

The sample holds one count of this clone. The chain joins TRBV18 to TRBJ2-7; 12 nucleotides match TRBD1. The CDR3 has 15 residues. Germline V lookup: CDR1 KGHSH, CDR2 LQKENI. The trim removed 6 bases at V and 7 bases at J, leaving 10 bases unmatched. The CDR3 region is CASSPVGQGAREQYF. DNA of the CDR3: TGTGCCAGCTCTCCCGTGGGACAGGGGGCTCGGGAGCAGTACTTC.